Following are 7 T cell receptor beta chains from one sample sequenced in a study of control samples from healthy donors and cancer patients (dated by TCRdb to about 2020). Libraries came from the immunoSEQ multiplex PCR assay. TCRdb stores this immuneACCESS table with in-frame sequences only. Part of the clones is absent; in the studies checked, under half of the shortfall reflects unresolved V genes, and no reason is known for the rest. The sample contains 150,000 or so clones, 80% to 95% of them found a single time. Clones ranked in the top ten supply roughly 0.7% of the sample. The sequencing input was blood. The receptor source for this set is a woman aged 25 to 45 in good health.

This clone occurred once. The gene calls are TRBV28 and TRBJ1-1; the match to TRBD1 covers 7 bases. This CDR3 contains 14 residues. J was trimmed by 1 base and V by 8 bases; bases with no gene match: 7. Germline CDR1 and CDR2: MDHEN and SYDVKM. Here the CDR3 reads CASGWDRENTEAFF. The CDR3 nucleotides are TGTGCCAGCGGGTGGGACAGAGAGAACACTGAAGCTTTCTTT.

This clone has a handful of counts. Distinct nucleotide sequences in the sample also encode this CDR3. This chain uses TRBV28 with TRBJ1-5; D gene unclear. Germline V CDR1 and CDR2: MDHEN, SYDVKM. CDR3 length: 14 amino acids. The V gene lost 2 bases and the J gene lost 4 bases, with 9 bases spanning the gap. CDR3 in DNA: TGTGCCAGCAGTTTAGACGGACGTAATCAGCCCCAGCATTTT. Translated: CASSLDGRNQPQHF.

This chain links TRBV11-2 with TRBJ1-1; D may be TRBD1 (6 bases). V lost 4 bases and J 0 bases, leaving 12 bases between the germline ends. Germline CDR1 and CDR2: SGHAT and FQNNGV. This CDR3 is 15 amino acids long. CDR3 amino acids: CASSSLGAMNTEAFF. Here the CDR3 DNA reads TGTGCCAGCAGCTCTCTGGGGGCTATGAACACTGAAGCTTTCTTT. Supplemented by reference TRBV11-2 and TRBJ1-1, the full variable domain reads EAGVAQSPRYKIIEKRQSVAFWCNPISGHATLYWYQQILGQGPKLLIQFQNNGVVDDSQLPKDRFSAERLKGVDSTLKIQPAKLEDSAVYLCASSSLGAMNTEAFFGQGTRLTVV.

The chain uses TRBV28 and TRBJ2-7, with D possibly being TRBD1 (6 bases). V was shortened by 7 bases and J by 12 bases, with 25 bases between the two germline ends. From germline, CDR1 is MDHEN and CDR2 SYDVKM. This CDR3 is 14 amino acids long. CDR3 in amino acids: CASTPGVGRAIGYF. The CDR3 nucleotides read TGTGCCAGCACCCCAGGGGTGGGCAGGGCCATCGGGTACTTC.

The chain is built from TRBV6-4 and TRBJ2-2; D call uncertain. The CDR3 sequence is 14 residues long. V was shortened by 5 bases and J by 1 base, with 8 bases between the two germline ends. Germline V gene lookup returns CDR1 MRHNA and CDR2 SNTAGT. This CDR3 is CASSSGENTGELFF. CDR3 DNA: TGTGCCAGCAGTTCAGGAGAGAACACCGGGGAGCTGTTTTTT.

On this clone itself: Sequence at one end of the junction differs from germline and may be a read error. The chain links TRBV7-9 to TRBJ2-7; 8 bases agree with TRBD1. The CDR3 runs 13 residues. The germline V gene encodes CDR1 SEHNR and CDR2 FQNEAQ (reference sequence). The CDR3 region has the DNA TGTGCCAGCGGGGCGCCGGGACAGGCCTTCGGATTCTTC. Encoded protein: CASGAPGQAFGFF.

The rearrangement joins TRBV28 to TRBJ2-2; D uncertain. V lost 10 bases to trimming and J lost 5 bases, with 5 bases between them. The germline V gene has CDR1 MDHEN and CDR2 SYDVKM. The CDR3 runs 10 residues. The DNA for the CDR3 is TGTGCCACTGGAACCGGGGAGCTGTTTTTT. Translating gives CATGTGELFF.